Reported below is one T cell receptor (beta chain). Its antigen is unknown. Generated by immunoSEQ multiplex PCR, the TCRdb table keeps only in-frame clones and is missing some. Here the sample spans around 120,000 clones, around nine tenths being singletons. This entry comes from a study of cytomegalovirus exposure and HLA in healthy donors. Points from the study as a whole: Diagnosis of cytomegalovirus status made by the classifier reportedly showed high specificity and sensitivity. Most TCRs appeared rarely, but some public TCRs recurred in many donors.

The material sequenced was PBMCs. The origin of this receptor is a woman between 18 and 30 years old in good health and CMV-seronegative.

In DNA form, the CDR3 reads TGTGCCACCAGCAGAGATGTGGGCCAGCCCCAGCATTTT. Its translation: CATSRDVGQPQHF. This chain uses TRBV15 with TRBJ1-5; no firm D call. The CDR3 contains 13 residues. Germline V CDR1 and CDR2: LNHNV, YYDKDF (reference sequence). Trimming left V 0 bases short and J 7 bases short, with 7 bases between.